This TCR beta chain was captured by sequencing in a study of technical replicates of blood from a few donors. The CDR3 length is 18 residues. Germline trimming cut 1 base from V and 0 bases from J; bases unmatched to any gene: 7. Germline-derived CDR1 and CDR2 are SEHNR and FQNEAQ (reference sequence). Clones were sequenced by immunoSEQ multiplex PCR, and TCRdb holds only the in-frame ones, with some missing. The data hold about 61,000 clones, with around 87% observed a single time. The sequencing sample was made of PBMCs. The receptor's source is a human donor in good health. Some clones in this sample may be carry-over from other donors' samples. This chain links TRBV7-9 with TRBJ2-1; 9 positions match TRBD2. CDR3 DNA: TGTGCCAGCAGCTTAGGAAGGCTAGCGGGGCCCTCCTACAATGAGCAGTTCTTC. Its translation: CASSLGRLAGPSYNEQFF. Full variable domain (remainder filled in from reference TRBV7-9 and TRBJ2-1): DTGVSQNPRHKITKRGQNVTFRCDPISEHNRLYWYRQTLGQGPEFLTYFQNEAQLEKSRLLSDRFSAERPKGSFSTLEIQRTEQGDSAMYLCASSLGRLAGPSYNEQFFGPGTRLTVL.